This entry describes one TCR beta chain. Its cognate antigen is unknown. The data stem from a study of pediatric ulcerative colitis. Study results and caveats: Rectal repertoires separated controls, mild-moderate and acute severe colitis.

The assay was run at survey level. Sequencing was performed with immunoSEQ multiplex PCR; in TCRdb, only in-frame clones are kept and a portion is missing. The sample includes around 12,000 clones, around 77% of them seen just once. V shed 0 bases, J shed 0 bases, and the junction held 7 bases outside the gene matches. The CDR3 runs to 18 residues. CDR1 and CDR2 (germline): SGHTS, YDEGEE. Rectal tissue came from one to two pinch biopsies taken at colonoscopy. Sequenced input: gut tissue. V usage is TRBV5-8 and J usage is TRBJ1-4; TRBD1 matches 8 bases. This receptor was taken from a boy younger than 18 who was a control in a study of pediatric ulcerative colitis. The CDR3 DNA reads as TGTGCCAGCAGCTTGGGCCATACGGACAGGGCAACTAATGAAAAACTGTTTTTT. Encoded protein: CASSLGHTDRATNEKLFF.